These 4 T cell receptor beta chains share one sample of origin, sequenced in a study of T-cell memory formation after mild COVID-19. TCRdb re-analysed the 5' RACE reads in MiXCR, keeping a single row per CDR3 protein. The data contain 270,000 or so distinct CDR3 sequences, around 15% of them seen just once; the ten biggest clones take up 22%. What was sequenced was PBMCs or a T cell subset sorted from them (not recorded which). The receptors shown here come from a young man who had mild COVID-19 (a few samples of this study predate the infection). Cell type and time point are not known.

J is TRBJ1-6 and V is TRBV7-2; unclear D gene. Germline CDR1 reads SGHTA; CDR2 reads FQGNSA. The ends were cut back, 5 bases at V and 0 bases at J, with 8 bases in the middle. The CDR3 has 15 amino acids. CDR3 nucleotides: TGTGCCAGCAGCGAAGGGATCTCCTATAATTCACCCCTCCACTTT. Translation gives CASSEGISYNSPLHF. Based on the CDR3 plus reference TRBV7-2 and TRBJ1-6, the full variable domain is GAGVSQSPSNKVTEKGKDVELRCDPISGHTALYWYRQSLGQGLEFLIYFQGNSAPDKSGLPSDRFSAERTGGSVSTLTIQRTQQEDSAVYLCASSEGISYNSPLHFGNGTRLTVT.

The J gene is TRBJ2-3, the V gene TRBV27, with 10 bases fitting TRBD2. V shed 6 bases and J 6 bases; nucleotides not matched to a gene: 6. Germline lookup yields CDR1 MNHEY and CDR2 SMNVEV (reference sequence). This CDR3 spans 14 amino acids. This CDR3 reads CASRLLAGADTQYF. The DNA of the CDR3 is TGTGCCAGCAGACTTCTAGCGGGGGCGGATACGCAGTATTTT.

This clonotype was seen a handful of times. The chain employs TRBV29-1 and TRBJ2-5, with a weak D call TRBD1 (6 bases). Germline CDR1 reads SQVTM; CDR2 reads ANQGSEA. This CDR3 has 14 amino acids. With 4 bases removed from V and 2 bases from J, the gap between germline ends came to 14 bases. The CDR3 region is CSVVPWTEQETQYF. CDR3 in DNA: TGCAGCGTTGTCCCGTGGACAGAACAAGAGACCCAGTACTTC.

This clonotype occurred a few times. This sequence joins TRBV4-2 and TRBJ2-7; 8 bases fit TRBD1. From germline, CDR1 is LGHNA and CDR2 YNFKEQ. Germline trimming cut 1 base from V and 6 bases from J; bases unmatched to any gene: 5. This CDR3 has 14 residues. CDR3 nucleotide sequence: TGTGCCAGCAGCCAAGGGGGACAGGCTTCCGAGCAGTACTTC. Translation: CASSQGGQASEQYF.